This T cell receptor (beta chain) came from a study of cytomegalovirus exposure and HLA in healthy donors. With respect to this clone: The antigen is not known.

The germline gives CDR1 SNHLY, CDR2 FYNNEI. This CDR3 spans 10 amino acids. V shed 11 bases, J shed 8 bases, and the junction held 3 bases outside the gene matches. Researchers ran the PCR with 60 Vbeta and 13 Jbeta primers. TCRdb keeps only in-frame clones here, not all; method: immunoSEQ multiplex PCR. This sample carries fewer than 95,000 clones, 75% to 90% of them seen once, and the ten largest clones take 6.5% to 9%. Study findings and constraints: Cytomegalovirus-associated status was assigned to about 150 TCR beta chains. Analysis was performed later, and it showed HLA-associated TCR beta chains to be more clonally expanded than equally common others.

Healthy bone marrow donors made up the cohort. Unrecorded immune exposures were likely, despite nominal health at sampling. This chain joins TRBV2 and TRBJ1-2; TRBD1 agrees at 9 bases. The specimen sequenced was PBMCs. The clonotype originates from a man in his forties in good health and CMV-seropositive. The CDR3 spells CAGQGWGYTF. The CDR3 bases are TGTGCCGGACAGGGGTGGGGCTACACCTTC.